What follows is one TCR beta chain and its context. As processed by the authors: Estimated nucleated cell counts came from reference gene primer amplification. The protocol was immunoSEQ multiplex PCR, while the TCRdb copy is restricted to in-frame clones and leaves out a portion. V and J calls and clone size are as listed in that table; D and trimming were resolved from the DNA. The data hold about 180,000 clones, with about 90% observed a single time. Germline V gene lookup returns CDR1 MNHEY and CDR2 SMNVEV (reference sequence). V was cut by 3 bases and J by 0 bases, with 13 bases left in between. The CDR3 consists of 16 residues. The data derive from a study of blood T cell repertoires in COVID-19. Study-level information: Sites in the United States, Italy and Spain provided acute and convalescent COVID-19 samples. PBMCs, B-cell-depleted T cells, or T cells provided the cDNA or gDNA that made up the material.

Self-reported history from a screening survey and questionnaire set each donor's cohort. Sequenced: PBMCs or T cells enriched from blood (not recorded which). The chain combines TRBV27 with TRBJ2-3, with a possible D match to TRBD2 (7 bases). The receptor comes from a human donor with acute COVID-19. The donor label of this sample is uncertain. CDR3 loop: CASSFLRGASTDTQYF. CDR3 DNA: TGTGCCAGCAGTTTCCTCCGGGGGGCGAGCACAGATACGCAGTATTTT.